The entry below gives a single T cell receptor beta chain sequence along with its context. The germline V gene has CDR1 GTSNPN and CDR2 SVGIG (reference sequence). The ends lost 3 bases at V and 4 bases at J; junction bases unmatched: 6. The length of the CDR3 is 14 residues. This entry is derived from a study of control samples from healthy donors and cancer patients. Assay used: immunoSEQ multiplex PCR; TCRdb lists only in-frame clones, some missing. The sample lists about 200,000 clones, about 90% seen once, with over 1.5% in the top ten. Material: blood. The clonotype originates from a man aged 25 to 40 in good health. The gene calls are TRBV30 and TRBJ1-1; 9 bases are a match to TRBD1. The CDR3 DNA reads TGTGCCTGGAGCCGGGACAGGGTAGGCACTGAAGCTTTCTTT. It is translated as CAWSRDRVGTEAFF.